The rows below give T cell receptor beta chains drawn from one sample of a study of PD-L1 blockade in urothelial cancer. Here immunoSEQ multiplex PCR was the method, and the copy in TCRdb shows in-frame clones only, minus some. The table records approximately 38,000 clones, around four fifths of them present only once. The sequencing here drew on PBMCs, taken around atezolizumab (anti-PD-L1) treatment. Source of these receptors: a man in his sixties with urothelial cancer. CDR3s include the opening cysteine and the closing phenylalanine or tryptophan. The order of the fields is D gene, V gene, J gene, clone size, CDR3 protein, CDR3 DNA. D genes are given only for firm matches. Size is stated for part of the rows, as once, few or many counts, or as a class when the clone is expanded.

-,TRBV29-1,TRBJ1-1,once,CSGRDGGTEAFF,TGCAGCGGACGAGACGGCGGTACTGAAGCTTTCTTT
TRBD2,TRBV5-1,TRBJ2-1,-,CASRRTSGSSYNEQFF,TGCGCCAGCAGGAGGACTAGCGGGAGCTCCTACAATGAGCAGTTCTTC
-,TRBV7-8,TRBJ2-1,-,CASSLFSGITYNEQFF,TGTGCCAGCAGCTTATTTTCGGGGATTACCTACAATGAGCAGTTCTTC
TRBD1,TRBV28,TRBJ1-2,-,CASRPPGQGFGYTF,TGTGCCAGCAGACCTCCGGGACAGGGCTTCGGCTACACCTTC
TRBD2,TRBV4-2,TRBJ2-7,-,CASSLGTSGYEQYF,TGTGCCAGCAGCCTGGGGACTAGCGGCTACGAGCAGTACTTC
TRBD1,TRBV27,TRBJ2-2,-,CASSLWGQGAGELFF,TGTGCCAGCAGTTTATGGGGACAGGGGGCCGGGGAGCTGTTTTTT
-,TRBV6-1,TRBJ1-5,-,CASSESVQPQHF,TGTGCCAGCAGTGAATCGGTTCAGCCCCAGCATTTT
-,TRBV2,TRBJ2-1,-,CASRAGNEQFF,TGTGCCAGTAGGGCGGGCAATGAGCAGTTCTTC
TRBD1,TRBV28,TRBJ2-3,-,CASSLGQLIDTQYF,TGTGCCAGCAGCCTGGGACAGCTCATAGATACGCAGTATTTT
TRBD2,TRBV11-2,TRBJ2-3,-,CASSFSPRGGTDTQYF,TGTGCCAGCAGCTTTAGTCCCCGGGGGGGCACAGATACGCAGTATTTT
-,TRBV6-1,TRBJ2-2,-,CASSRDTSNTGELFF,TGTGCCAGCAGTCGGGACACCTCGAACACCGGGGAGCTGTTTTTT
TRBD2,TRBV18,TRBJ2-7,-,CASSPPTGGPYEQYF,TGTGCCAGCTCACCACCGACGGGGGGACCCTACGAGCAGTACTTC
TRBD1,TRBV28,TRBJ1-3,-,CASSPSVTGDGNTIYF,TGTGCCAGCAGTCCTTCGGTTACAGGGGACGGAAACACCATATATTTT
-,TRBV20-1,TRBJ2-1,-,CSAPVYNEQFF,TGCAGTGCTCCCGTCTACAATGAGCAGTTCTTC
-,TRBV6-5,TRBJ2-2,once,CASSYTPDTGELFF,TGTGCCAGCAGTTACACCCCAGATACCGGGGAGCTGTTTTTT
-,TRBV7-9,TRBJ1-6,-,CASSLTGGRSPLHF,TGTGCCAGCAGCCTCACCGGGGGGAGGTCACCCCTCCACTTT
-,TRBV5-6,TRBJ2-1,-,CASSLQFEQFF,TGTGCCAGCAGCTTGCAATTTGAGCAGTTCTTC
-,TRBV11-2,TRBJ2-1,-,CASSLVPNTEQFF,TGTGCCAGCAGCTTAGTACCTAATACGGAGCAGTTCTTC
-,TRBV19,TRBJ1-1,-,CASRVRGSGGFSDTEAFF,TGTGCCAGTAGGGTCCGCGGTTCGGGTGGGTTTTCGGACACTGAAGCTTTCTTT
TRBD2,TRBV6-6,TRBJ2-1,few,CASSRDPGLTHNEQFF,TGTGCCAGCTCTCGAGATCCGGGACTAACCCACAATGAGCAGTTCTTC
TRBD1,TRBV6-6,TRBJ1-4,-,CASSYPTGPTNEKLFF,TGTGCCAGCAGTTACCCGACAGGGCCAACTAATGAAAAACTGTTTTTT
-,TRBV4-1,TRBJ2-5,-,CASSREAPAASSHF,TGCGCCAGCAGCCGAGAAGCCCCGGCGGCCTCTTCCCACTTC
-,TRBV6-5,TRBJ2-4,-,CASMGGGNIQYF,TGTGCCAGCATGGGTGGAGGGAACATTCAGTACTTC
-,TRBV11-2,TRBJ2-1,-,CASSFQREHNEQFF,TGTGCCAGCAGCTTTCAACGGGAGCACAATGAGCAGTTCTTC
TRBD1,TRBV27,TRBJ2-7,many,CASSYRTGAYEQYF,TGTGCCAGCAGTTATAGGACAGGGGCCTACGAGCAGTACTTC
-,TRBV2,TRBJ1-2,-,CASSEGQYIYGYTF,TGTGCCAGCAGTGAGGGCCAGTACATCTATGGCTACACCTTC
-,TRBV5-1,TRBJ1-2,-,CASSFDSNYGYTF,TGCGCCAGCAGCTTCGACAGTAACTATGGCTACACCTTC
-,TRBV7-6,TRBJ1-4,-,CASSLQGLNEKLFF,TGTGCCAGCAGCTTACAGGGGCTTAATGAAAAACTGTTTTTT
-,TRBV7-9,TRBJ2-7,-,CASSLLAYEQYF,TGTGCCAGCAGCTTACTAGCGTACGAGCAGTACTTC
TRBD2,TRBV7-2,TRBJ2-7,-,CASSLARLAGVEQYF,TGTGCCAGCAGCTTAGCCCGGCTAGCGGGAGTTGAGCAGTACTTC
TRBD1,TRBV5-1,TRBJ2-3,-,CASSPGDRGSDTQYF,TGCGCCAGCAGCCCTGGGGACAGGGGATCAGATACGCAGTATTTT
TRBD2,TRBV29-1,TRBJ2-7,-,CSVGLPGLAGGPGSYEQYF,TGCAGCGTTGGCTTACCGGGACTAGCGGGGGGGCCAGGTTCCTACGAGCAGTACTTC
-,TRBV18,TRBJ2-3,-,CASSPGQAGDTDTQYF,TGTGCCAGCTCACCAGGGCAGGCAGGTGACACAGATACGCAGTATTTT
-,TRBV6-4,TRBJ1-1,-,CASSASPGNTEAFF,TGTGCCAGCAGTGCGAGCCCTGGGAACACTGAAGCTTTCTTT
-,TRBV28,TRBJ1-1,-,CASIRQGNTEAFF,TGTGCCAGCATTAGGCAGGGTAACACTGAAGCTTTCTTT
TRBD2,TRBV6-7,TRBJ2-7,-,CASSRLAGGPHEQYF,TGTGCCAGCAGCCGTCTAGCGGGAGGGCCTCACGAGCAGTACTTC
-,TRBV5-6,TRBJ1-5,-,CASSTGRGAGPQHF,TGTGCCAGCAGCACGGGGCGGGGGGCCGGGCCCCAGCATTTT
-,TRBV4-2,TRBJ2-7,-,CASSQGSGLTPTEQYF,TGTGCCAGCAGCCAGGGCTCGGGACTGACCCCTACGGAGCAGTACTTC
-,TRBV5-1,TRBJ1-1,-,CASREMDIMNTEAFF,TGCGCCAGTCGGGAGATGGACATCATGAACACTGAAGCTTTCTTT
-,TRBV29-1,TRBJ1-1,-,CSVEWGDLRKAFF,TGCAGCGTTGAATGGGGGGACTTGAGGAAAGCTTTCTTT
TRBD1,TRBV11-1,TRBJ1-2,-,CASSSWDSSYGYTF,TGTGCCAGCAGCTCCTGGGACAGCTCATATGGCTACACCTTC
-,TRBV19,TRBJ1-2,-,CASSITGNGYTF,TGTGCCAGTAGTATCACAGGGAATGGCTACACCTTC
TRBD1,TRBV2,TRBJ1-2,once,CASSGQGYGYTF,TGTGCCAGCAGTGGACAGGGCTATGGCTACACCTTC
-,TRBV6-5,TRBJ1-3,-,CASSEGSTRLTIYF,TGTGCCAGCAGTGAAGGATCGACTAGGTTAACCATATATTTT
-,TRBV27,TRBJ2-1,-,CASSPRAGWNEQFF,TGTGCCAGCAGTCCCCGGGCAGGGTGGAATGAGCAGTTCTTC
-,TRBV29-1,TRBJ1-1,-,CSVGQAPMNTEAFF,TGCAGCGTTGGGCAGGCGCCTATGAACACTGAAGCTTTCTTT
TRBD2,TRBV27,TRBJ2-1,-,CASSLVAGVKNEQFF,TGTGCCAGCAGTTTAGTAGCGGGAGTAAAAAATGAGCAGTTCTTC
-,TRBV28,TRBJ2-3,-,CASSSTRDTQYF,TGTGCCAGCAGTTCCACAAGAGATACGCAGTATTTT
-,TRBV9,TRBJ2-2,-,CASSVGGANTGELFF,TGTGCCAGCAGCGTAGGGGGGGCGAACACCGGGGAGCTGTTTTTT
-,TRBV6-6,TRBJ1-4,medium-sized,CASSYLIGQHEKLFF,TGTGCCAGCAGTTACTTGATCGGACAGCACGAAAAACTGTTTTTT
TRBD2,TRBV27,TRBJ2-7,-,CASSRWSREAHEQYF,TGTGCCAGCAGTAGGTGGTCTCGGGAGGCCCACGAGCAGTACTTC
TRBD1,TRBV29-1,TRBJ2-7,-,CSTGGGGQGREQYF,TGCAGCACAGGAGGCGGGGGACAGGGCAGGGAGCAGTACTTC
-,TRBV27,TRBJ2-3,-,CASSPNRMGTDTQYF,TGTGCCAGCAGTCCTAATAGAATGGGCACAGATACGCAGTATTTT
-,TRBV5-1,TRBJ2-5,-,CASSYDSAGGTQYF,TGCGCCAGCAGTTACGACAGCGCCGGGGGGACCCAGTACTTC
-,TRBV13,TRBJ1-1,-,CASSLQGWAFF,TGTGCCAGCAGCTTACAGGGTTGGGCTTTCTTT
TRBD2,TRBV5-5,TRBJ2-1,-,CASSSPFGRALNEQFF,TGTGCCAGCAGCTCCCCCTTCGGGAGGGCCCTCAATGAGCAGTTCTTC
-,TRBV19,TRBJ1-2,-,CASTQSNYGYTF,TGTGCCAGTACTCAGTCTAACTATGGCTACACCTTC
-,TRBV18,TRBJ2-7,-,CASSPGGRYEQYF,TGTGCCAGCTCACCCGGCGGGCGCTACGAGCAGTACTTC
-,TRBV7-9,TRBJ2-2,-,CASSPAPRLNTGELFF,TGTGCCAGCAGCCCCGCCCCGCGGCTAAACACCGGGGAGCTGTTTTTT